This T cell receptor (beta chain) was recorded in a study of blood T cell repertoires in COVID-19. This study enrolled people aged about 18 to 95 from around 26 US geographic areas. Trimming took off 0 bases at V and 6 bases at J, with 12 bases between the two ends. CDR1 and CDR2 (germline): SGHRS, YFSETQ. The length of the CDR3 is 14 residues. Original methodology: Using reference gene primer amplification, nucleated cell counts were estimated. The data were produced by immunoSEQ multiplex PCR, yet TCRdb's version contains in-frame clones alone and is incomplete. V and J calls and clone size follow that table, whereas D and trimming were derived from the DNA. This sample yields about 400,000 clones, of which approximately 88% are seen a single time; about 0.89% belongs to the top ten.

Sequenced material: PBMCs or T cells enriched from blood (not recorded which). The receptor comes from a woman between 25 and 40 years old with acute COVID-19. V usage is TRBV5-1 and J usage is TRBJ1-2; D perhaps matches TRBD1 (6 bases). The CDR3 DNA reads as TGCGCCAGCAGCTTGGGGGCCGGACAGAATGGCTACACCTTC. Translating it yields CASSLGAGQNGYTF.